The TCR beta chain under discussion was sequenced for a study of cytomegalovirus exposure and HLA in healthy donors. The CDR3 runs 14 residues. Germline loops: CDR1 MNHNS, CDR2 SASEGT. With 9 bases removed from V and 4 bases from J, the gap between germline ends came to 19 bases. Primers for the PCR totalled 60 Vbeta and 13 Jbeta. Produced via immunoSEQ multiplex PCR; TCRdb's table is partial and in-frame only. Recorded for this sample: 100,000 to 150,000 clones. This receptor was identified in a man younger than 45 in good health and CMV-seronegative. V usage is TRBV6-1 and J usage is TRBJ2-7; no clear D gene. Source material: PBMCs. In DNA, the CDR3 is TGTGCCAGTACCCCGGGTCCCGCTTTTTACGAGCAGTACTTC. Translated: CASTPGPAFYEQYF.